This record looks at one T cell receptor beta chain sequence and its context. The J segment lost 2 bases and the V segment lost 4 bases, leaving 3 bases of the junction unmatched. The germline V gene encodes CDR1 SGHRS and CDR2 YFSETQ. The CDR3 is 16 residues long. This entry comes from a study of blood T cell repertoires in COVID-19. Study as a whole: From the United States, Italy and Spain came samples of acute and convalescent COVID-19. Nucleic acid was either cDNA or gDNA, and it came from T cells, B-cell-depleted T cells, or PBMCs.

As handled by the study authors: Estimates of nucleated cell counts were drawn from the amplification of reference gene primers. This table comes from immunoSEQ multiplex PCR, and its TCRdb copy is limited to in-frame clones, with some not included. V, J and clone size were drawn from that table, and D and trimming were deduced from the DNA. The table has tens of thousands of clones, more than 70% seen once. This TCR was recovered from a woman aged 80 or over with active COVID-19. The chain employs TRBV5-1 and TRBJ2-7; TRBD2 matches 16 bases. The sequencing sample was made of peripheral blood. CDR3 amino acids: CASSPGLAGGTYEQYF. In DNA, the CDR3 is TGCGCCAGCAGCCCGGGACTAGCGGGAGGGACCTACGAGCAGTACTTC.